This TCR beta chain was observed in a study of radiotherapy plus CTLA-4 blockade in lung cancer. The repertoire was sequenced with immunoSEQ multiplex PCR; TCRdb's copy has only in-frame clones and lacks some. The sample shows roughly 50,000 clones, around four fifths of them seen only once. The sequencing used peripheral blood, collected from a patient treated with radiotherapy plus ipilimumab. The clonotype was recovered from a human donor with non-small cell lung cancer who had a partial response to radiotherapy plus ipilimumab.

CDR3 DNA: TGCGCCAGCAGCTGGGATGAGGACAGCCACGAGCAGTACTTC. Its translation is CASSWDEDSHEQYF. This chain links TRBV5-1 with TRBJ2-7, with a weak D call TRBD1 (6 bases). The germline V gene has CDR1 SGHRS and CDR2 YFSETQ. The CDR3 runs 14 residues. V was shortened by 3 bases and J by 5 bases, with 15 bases between the two germline ends.